Below, 30 T cell receptor beta chains from the same sample are listed, as sequenced in a study of blood T cell repertoires in COVID-19. The table came from immunoSEQ multiplex PCR; TCRdb's copy has only in-frame clones and leaves some out. The data contain about 180,000 clones, more than 75% of them singletons. Material for sequencing was PBMCs or T cells enriched from blood (not recorded which). These receptors were collected from a woman between 45 and 60 years old who had recovered from COVID-19.

The rearrangement uses TRBV23-1 and TRBJ1-4, with a possible D match to TRBD1 (6 bases). TRBV23-1 is labeled an ORF, and its function is uncertain. V gave up 8 bases and J gave up 8 bases, with 18 bases separating them. This CDR3 comprises 14 residues. The CDR3 DNA follows: TGCGCCAGCCTACGACAGGACGTCGTCGAAAAACTGTTTTTT. This encodes CASLRQDVVEKLFF.

The CDR3 DNA sequence: TGCAGTGCTAGTCGGGATTTGAACACTGAAGCTTTCTTT. It yields the protein CSASRDLNTEAFF. The rearrangement links TRBV20-1 to TRBJ1-1; D ambiguous. CDR1 and CDR2 (germline): DFQATT, SNEGSKA (reference sequence). The CDR3 runs 13 residues. Between the trimmed V and J ends, which lost 3 bases and 0 bases, there was a span of 8 bases.

The chain couples TRBV28 to TRBJ2-7, with 9 bases aligning to TRBD2. This CDR3 has 18 residues. V trimming: 3 bases; J trimming: 3 bases; junction bases outside the gene matches: 15. CDR1 and CDR2 (germline): MDHEN, SYDVKM. The CDR3 region has the DNA TGTGCCAGCAGTTTCGGGATAGCGGGAGATGGTAGGGTCTACGAGCAGTACTTC. Protein sequence: CASSFGIAGDGRVYEQYF.

The chain has TRBV6-2 or TRBV6-3 and TRBJ2-7; tentative D call: TRBD1 (6 bases). Germline V gene data show CDR1 as MNHEY and CDR2 as SVGEGT. The CDR3 length is 16 residues. Trimming removed 2 bases at V and 2 bases at J, with 16 bases between. The CDR3 DNA reads TGTGCCAGCAGTTACCCCCGGGCAGGGGTCCCCTACGAGCAGTACTTC. Its translation is CASSYPRAGVPYEQYF.

V gene TRBV5-1 combines with J gene TRBJ1-2; tentative D call: TRBD1 (6 bases). From germline, CDR1 is SGHRS and CDR2 YFSETQ. V was trimmed by 4 bases and J by 0 bases, leaving 10 bases between them. CDR3 length: 14 amino acids. CDR3 sequence: CASSPDRSNYGYTF. CDR3 nucleotides: TGCGCCAGCAGCCCAGACAGGTCTAACTATGGCTACACCTTC.

The chain recombines TRBV19 with TRBJ1-5; D is unresolved. CDR3 length equals 14 residues. V lost 8 bases to trimming and J lost 0 bases, with 11 bases between them. CDR1 is LNHDA and CDR2 is SQIVND in the germline V gene (reference sequence). The CDR3 sequence: CASSIAYSNQPQHF. The CDR3, as DNA: TGTGCCAGTTCGATAGCCTATAGCAATCAGCCCCAGCATTTT.

This rearrangement joins TRBV11-2 to TRBJ2-7, with D hard to call. Looked up from germline, CDR1 is SGHAT and CDR2 is FQNNGV. Deletions cut 5 bases from V and 3 bases from J, with 17 bases between. This CDR3 has 15 amino acids. The CDR3: CASSHPGARNYEQYF. DNA of the CDR3: TGTGCCAGCAGCCACCCCGGTGCTAGAAACTACGAGCAGTACTTC.

The chain carries TRBV2 and TRBJ1-6, with TRBD1 identical over 9 bases. Trimming at V came to 4 bases and at J to 10 bases, leaving 5 bases not matched to a gene. Germline CDR1 reads SNHLY; CDR2 reads FYNNEI. The CDR3 has 14 amino acids. The CDR3 spells CASSGQGVGSPLHF. The CDR3 DNA follows: TGTGCCAGCAGTGGACAGGGGGTAGGGTCACCCCTCCACTTT.

V gene TRBV18 combines with J gene TRBJ2-3; 7 bases match TRBD1. The germline CDR1 and CDR2 sequences are KGHSH and LQKENI. CDR3 length: 15 residues. V gave up 1 base and J gave up 3 bases; unmatched junction bases: 4. DNA of the CDR3: TGTGCCAGCTCACCACTCGACAGGGCGACAGATACGCAGTATTTT. This sequence encodes CASSPLDRATDTQYF.

The chain is built from TRBV3-1 (or the pseudogene TRBV3-2) and TRBJ2-1; 9 nucleotides match TRBD2. The CDR3 runs 14 residues. Germline values: CDR1 LGHDT, CDR2 YNNKEL (reference sequence). The V gene end was trimmed by 4 bases and the J gene end by 8 bases; junction bases not matched to a gene: 6. The DNA for the CDR3 is TGTGCCAGCAGCCGGGCGGGAGGGCATTATGAGCAGTTCTTC. Protein product: CASSRAGGHYEQFF.

As to this clone: Other DNA sequences of this sample code for an identical CDR3. The chain carries TRBV12-5 and TRBJ2-1; 8 bases fit TRBD2. This CDR3 contains 14 residues. Germline loops: CDR1 LGHNT, CDR2 FRNRAP. With 3 bases clipped from V and 6 bases from J, the junction kept 4 bases outside the gene matches. The CDR3, as DNA: TGTGCTAGTGGTTTAAGCGGGACTAGCAATGAGCAGTTCTTC. Its translation: CASGLSGTSNEQFF.

This clone was found many times. This chain joins TRBV7-9 and TRBJ2-7; D remains unclear. V lost 2 bases and J 6 bases, leaving 8 bases between the germline ends. Germline CDR1 SEHNR, CDR2 FQNEAQ (reference sequence). This CDR3 region has 12 residues. The CDR3 here is CASSLSPREQYF. Written as DNA, the CDR3 is TGTGCCAGCAGCTTATCCCCCCGCGAGCAGTACTTC.

The chain is built from TRBV5-1 and TRBJ2-3, with TRBD2 matching over 9 bases. Germline values: CDR1 SGHRS, CDR2 YFSETQ. Trimming removed 4 bases from V and 0 bases from J; junction bases left unmatched: 15. This CDR3 is built from 19 residues. DNA for the CDR3: TGCGCCAGCAGCAGCGCTAGCGGGAAAATCACTACGAGCACAGATACGCAGTATTTT. Its protein is CASSSASGKITTSTDTQYF.

This clone was found once. The chain employs TRBV3-1 (or the pseudogene TRBV3-2) and TRBJ1-2, with TRBD1 as a possible D gene (5 bases). This CDR3 has 13 residues. The ends were cut back, 3 bases at V and 5 bases at J, with 10 bases in the middle. The germline CDR1 and CDR2 sequences are LGHDT and YNNKEL (reference sequence). The CDR3 spells CASSQIAGYGYTF. Here the CDR3 DNA reads TGTGCCAGCAGCCAGATTGCAGGGTATGGCTACACCTTC.

This clone has more than one count but fewer than ten. V usage is TRBV28 and J usage is TRBJ2-1; D is perhaps TRBD1 (6 bases). The CDR3 totals 15 residues. Between the trimmed V and J ends, which lost 5 bases and 1 base, there was a span of 12 bases. Per germline, CDR1 MDHEN and CDR2 SYDVKM. The CDR3 nucleotides read TGTGCCAGCAGTGACTGGACAGAGTCCTACAATGAGCAGTTCTTC. Its translation is CASSDWTESYNEQFF.

The chain has TRBV5-4 and TRBJ2-7, with D perhaps TRBD1 (6 bases). Trimming removed 4 bases from V and 0 bases from J, with 17 bases in between. Germline V gene sequence: CDR1 SGHNT, CDR2 YYREEE (reference sequence). This CDR3 contains 16 residues. CDR3 nucleotide sequence: TGTGCCAGCAGCAGTGAACCCAGGGGAAGCTCCTACGAGCAGTACTTC. Protein: CASSSEPRGSSYEQYF.

This chain links TRBV27 with TRBJ2-2, with D possibly TRBD2 on 5 matching bases. Looked up from germline, CDR1 is MNHEY and CDR2 is SMNVEV (reference sequence). This CDR3 comprises 16 residues. Trimming removed 2 bases from V and 4 bases from J, with 14 bases in between. This CDR3 is CASSLRPGGSTGELFF. In DNA form, the CDR3 reads TGTGCCAGCAGTTTAAGGCCGGGTGGGAGCACCGGGGAGCTGTTTTTT.

This clone was detected once. This chain joins TRBV4-1 and TRBJ1-1, with D possibly being TRBD1 (6 bases). The germline V gene has CDR1 MGHRA and CDR2 YSYEKL. The CDR3 spans 13 residues. V dropped 4 bases and J dropped 6 bases, with 12 bases sitting between them. CDR3 in amino acids: CASSPVTGSEAFF. The CDR3 DNA sequence: TGCGCCAGCAGCCCAGTGACAGGCTCTGAAGCTTTCTTT.

The rearrangement joins TRBV28 to TRBJ2-5; 9 nucleotides align to TRBD2. The V segment lost 5 bases and the J segment 4 bases; nucleotides outside the gene matches: 11. From germline, CDR1 is MDHEN and CDR2 SYDVKM. The length of the CDR3 is 16 residues. CDR3 in amino acids: CASSVIGGTSRETQYF. In DNA, the CDR3 is TGTGCCAGCAGTGTTATAGGCGGGACTAGCAGAGAGACCCAGTACTTC.

CDR3 region: CASSTLRVHEQYF. The CDR3 nucleotides read TGTGCCAGCAGTACCCTACGGGTCCACGAGCAGTACTTC. The gene calls are TRBV27 and TRBJ2-7; no clear D. From germline, CDR1 is MNHEY and CDR2 SMNVEV (reference sequence). V was shortened by 5 bases and J by 5 bases, with 13 bases between the two germline ends. The CDR3 covers 13 residues.

The chain has TRBV28 and TRBJ1-2; TRBD1 matches at 7 bases. The CDR3 has 11 amino acids. Trimming cost V 7 bases and J 8 bases; bases outside gene matches: 4. In germline, CDR1 is MDHEN, CDR2 SYDVKM. CDR3 sequence (DNA): TGTGCCAGCACCACAGGGGAAGGCTACACCTTC. Protein: CASTTGEGYTF.

This chain connects TRBV28 to TRBJ1-4; D not certain. The germline V gene has CDR1 MDHEN and CDR2 SYDVKM. Trimming pared 2 bases from V and 4 bases from J, leaving 8 bases between. The CDR3 has 14 residues. CDR3 DNA: TGTGCCAGCAGTTTACAGATCCTTAATGAAAAACTGTTTTTT. Translating gives CASSLQILNEKLFF.

The V call is TRBV29-1, the J call TRBJ2-7; a possible D gene is TRBD1 (6 bases). Trimming cost V 8 bases and J 7 bases, with 18 bases left between them. CDR3 size: 12 residues. In germline, CDR1 is SQVTM, CDR2 ANQGSEA. CDR3 region: CSTGQGLGEQYF. The CDR3 region has the DNA TGCAGCACCGGTCAGGGGCTTGGGGAGCAGTACTTC.

CDR3 loop: CASSLPFMNTEAFF. CDR3 DNA: TGTGCCAGCTCACTCCCATTCATGAACACTGAAGCTTTCTTT. The V call is TRBV18, the J call TRBJ1-1, with unresolved D. Trimming stripped 4 bases from V and 0 bases from J, with 9 bases between. This CDR3 has 14 residues. CDR1 is KGHSH, CDR2 LQKENI, per germline.

The chain is built from TRBV9 and TRBJ1-6; D unresolved. The germline V gene has CDR1 SGDLS and CDR2 YYNGEE. V lost 4 bases, J lost 5 bases, and 16 bases lay in between. The CDR3 extends over 16 amino acids. The CDR3 coding sequence is TGTGCCAGCAGCCCTAGAGGGAGTGTCAATAATTCACCCCTCCACTTT. This encodes CASSPRGSVNNSPLHF.

The gene calls are TRBV9 and TRBJ2-2; D unresolved. The CDR3 runs 13 residues. Per the germline V gene, CDR1 is SGDLS and CDR2 is YYNGEE. The V end was cut by 3 bases, the J end by 1 base, with 4 bases between. In DNA, the CDR3 is TGTGCCAGCAGCGCAATGAACACCGGGGAGCTGTTTTTT. This encodes CASSAMNTGELFF.

The genes are TRBV27 and TRBJ1-2; the match to TRBD1 covers 8 bases. V trimming: 0 bases; J trimming: 4 bases; junction bases outside the gene matches: 4. CDR1 and CDR2 from the germline V gene are MNHEY and SMNVEV (reference sequence). This CDR3 has 15 amino acids. CDR3 sequence reads: CASSLSTGAIYGYTF. The DNA for the CDR3 is TGTGCCAGCAGTTTATCGACAGGGGCAATCTATGGCTACACCTTC.

This rearrangement joins TRBV11-2 to TRBJ1-5, with no clear D. The CDR3 runs 14 residues. Trimming left V 1 base short and J 4 bases short, with 8 bases between. Germline V gene data show CDR1 as SGHAT and CDR2 as FQNNGV. The CDR3 DNA reads TGTGCCAGCAGCTTAGTCGCAGTTAATCAGCCCCAGCATTTT. It yields the protein CASSLVAVNQPQHF. The complete variable domain, with remaining parts taken from reference TRBV11-2 and TRBJ1-5, reads EAGVAQSPRYKIIEKRQSVAFWCNPISGHATLYWYQQILGQGPKLLIQFQNNGVVDDSQLPKDRFSAERLKGVDSTLKIQPAKLEDSAVYLCASSLVAVNQPQHFGDGTRLSIL.

The chain uses TRBV19 and TRBJ1-5, with 8 bases lining up with TRBD1. V lost 3 bases to trimming and J lost 6 bases; unmatched junction nucleotides: 16. This CDR3 has 18 amino acids. Germline CDR1 reads LNHDA; CDR2 reads SQIVND (reference sequence). CDR3 coding DNA: TGTGCCAGTAGTATTGCCCCCATTTCGTCAGGGGGCCGTCAGCCCCAGCATTTT. It translates to CASSIAPISSGGRQPQHF.

This clone was seen once. The rearrangement links TRBV6-5 to TRBJ1-6; the D gene is possibly TRBD1 (5 bases). The CDR3 length is 12 residues. Trimming removed 6 bases at V and 9 bases at J, with 9 bases between. From germline, CDR1 is MNHEY and CDR2 SVGAGI. The CDR3 nucleotides are TGTGCCAGCAGCTCCCAGGGTTCACCCCTCCACTTT. It yields the protein CASSSQGSPLHF.